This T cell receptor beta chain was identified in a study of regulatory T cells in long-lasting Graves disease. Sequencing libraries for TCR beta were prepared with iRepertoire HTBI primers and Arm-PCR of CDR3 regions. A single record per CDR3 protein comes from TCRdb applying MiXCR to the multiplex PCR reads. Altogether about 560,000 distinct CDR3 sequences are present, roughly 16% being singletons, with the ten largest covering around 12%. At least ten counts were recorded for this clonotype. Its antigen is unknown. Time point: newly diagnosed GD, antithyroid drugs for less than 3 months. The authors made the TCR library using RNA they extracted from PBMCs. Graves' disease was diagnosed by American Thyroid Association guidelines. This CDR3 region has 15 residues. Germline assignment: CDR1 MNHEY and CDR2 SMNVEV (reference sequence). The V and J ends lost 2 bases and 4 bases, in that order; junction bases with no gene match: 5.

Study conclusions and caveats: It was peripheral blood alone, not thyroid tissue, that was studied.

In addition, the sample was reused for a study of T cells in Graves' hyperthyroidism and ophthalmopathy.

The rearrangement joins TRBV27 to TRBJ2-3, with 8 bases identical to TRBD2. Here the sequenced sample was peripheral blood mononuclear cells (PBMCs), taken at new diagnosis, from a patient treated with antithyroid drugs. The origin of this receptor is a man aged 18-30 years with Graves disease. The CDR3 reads CASSLRAGAADTQYF. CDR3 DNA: TGTGCCAGCAGTTTACGAGCGGGAGCGGCAGATACGCAGTATTTT.